Presented here are 20 T cell receptor beta chains from one specimen sequenced in a study of human T cells and chemical hapten exposure. TCRdb re-called the RACE reads with MiXCR, one entry per CDR3 protein. The profile shows around 330,000 distinct CDR3 sequences, approximately 5% of them singletons. Time point given: pre-sensitization, week 0. Treatment meaning: therapeutic diphenylcyclopropenone sensitization with weekly scalp DPC. The sample consisted of whole blood, taken in connection with sensitization to the hapten diphenylcyclopropenone (DPC). The receptors were sampled from a woman between 18 and 30 years old with alopecia areata. Some clones in this sample may be carry-over from other donors' samples.

This clonotype has at least ten counts. The chain is built from TRBV7-8 and TRBJ2-3, with TRBD2 matching 10 bases. The germline V gene encodes CDR1 SGHVS and CDR2 FQNEAQ. CDR3 length equals 16 residues. V shed 2 bases and J 3 bases; nucleotides not matched to a gene: 5. The CDR3 here is CASSLKRGGVTDTQYF. The CDR3 nucleotides are TGTGCCAGCAGCTTAAAGCGGGGGGGCGTTACAGATACGCAGTATTTT.

This clonotype has at least ten counts. The chain couples TRBV2 to TRBJ1-1, with D uncertain. The CDR3 covers 13 residues. V lost 5 bases to trimming and J lost 2 bases, with 9 bases between them. Germline CDR1 and CDR2: SNHLY and FYNNEI. The CDR3 reads CASSLDPNTEAFF. For the CDR3, the DNA is TGTGCCAGCAGTTTGGACCCAAACACTGAAGCTTTCTTT.

The chain employs TRBV7-8 and TRBJ2-3, with 11 nucleotides matching TRBD2. The length of the CDR3 is 19 residues. Germline V gene sequence: CDR1 SGHVS, CDR2 FQNEAQ. The ends lost 2 bases at V and 0 bases at J; junction bases unmatched: 10. CDR3 nucleotides: TGTGCCAGCAGCTTACGTGGTAGCGGGGGGGCCCCTAGCACAGATACGCAGTATTTT. Protein product: CASSLRGSGGAPSTDTQYF.

This clonotype was seen ten or more times. The chain couples TRBV10-3 to TRBJ1-1; 7 bases map to TRBD1. V lost 0 bases and J lost 7; bases outside the gene matches: 2. This CDR3 has 13 amino acids. CDR1 is ENHRY and CDR2 is SYGVKD in the germline V gene. CDR3 nucleotides: TGTGCCATCAGTGAGTCAGGACAGGTTGAAGCTTTCTTT. This sequence encodes CAISESGQVEAFF.

This clonotype occurred a few times. V usage is TRBV11-3 and J usage is TRBJ1-6; TRBD1 might be the D (5 bases). Trimming shortened V by 1 base and J by 9 bases, and 19 bases separated the two germline ends. Germline CDR1 and CDR2: SGHNT and YENEEA. This CDR3 spans 17 amino acids. This CDR3 reads CASSLGIGQRRISPLHF. CDR3 nucleotide sequence: TGTGCCAGCAGCTTAGGTATAGGACAAAGGAGGATTTCACCCCTCCACTTT. Complete variable domain (other parts from reference TRBV11-3 and TRBJ1-6): EAGVVQSPRYKIIEKKQPVAFWCNPISGHNTLYWYLQNLGQGPELLIRYENEEAVDDSQLPKDRFSAERLKGVDSTLKIQPAELGDSAVYLCASSLGIGQRRISPLHFGNGTRLTVT.

Ten or more counts support this clonotype. The gene calls are TRBV6-5 and TRBJ1-2; unclear D gene. This CDR3 has 13 residues. CDR1 is MNHEY, CDR2 SVGAGI, per germline. V lost 2 bases and J 3 bases, leaving 7 bases between the germline ends. The DNA for the CDR3 is TGTGCCAGCAGTTACCTCCTTCACTATGGCTACACCTTC. Encoded protein: CASSYLLHYGYTF.

This clonotype was counted many times. The chain has TRBV6-5 and TRBJ1-1; 7 bases match TRBD1. V lost 2 bases to trimming and J lost 0 bases; unmatched junction nucleotides: 9. This CDR3 is built from 17 residues. CDR1 is MNHEY, CDR2 SVGAGI, per germline. The chain's CDR3 is CASSYRQTGFMNTEAFF. The CDR3 DNA sequence: TGTGCCAGCAGTTACCGGCAGACAGGGTTCATGAACACTGAAGCTTTCTTT.

This clonotype was seen at least ten times. One junction end disagrees with the germline gene, perhaps due to a read error. The V gene is TRBV7-9, the J gene TRBJ1-2; no firm D call. The CDR3 length is 15 residues. From germline, CDR1 is SEHNR and CDR2 FQNEAQ (reference sequence). CDR3 coding DNA: TGTGCCAGCAGCTTAGCGCGAACAGAGGAATTTTATACTTACTTC. This codes for CASSLARTEEFYTYF.

This clonotype has more than one count but fewer than ten. The rearrangement links TRBV6-2 or TRBV6-3 to TRBJ1-1, with 7 bases matching TRBD1. The CDR3 is 16 residues long. V lost 0 bases and J lost 1; bases outside the gene matches: 5. Germline V gives CDR1 MNHEY, CDR2 SVGEGT. The CDR3 loop reads CASSYSRQGPNTEAFF. The CDR3 nucleotides are TGTGCCAGCAGTTACTCGAGACAGGGACCGAACACTGAAGCTTTCTTT.

About this clonotype itself: A much more abundant neighbour one base away suggests this may be a read error. The V call is TRBV20-1, the J call TRBJ1-2, with D maybe TRBD1 (5 bases). The V gene's germline CDR1 is DFQATT and CDR2 SNEGSKA (reference sequence). The CDR3 has 11 residues. CDR3 sequence reads: CGAKSGDGYTF. CDR3 nucleotides: TGCGGTGCCAAATCGGGGGATGGCTACACCTTC.

There are a few counts of this clonotype. V gene TRBV20-1 combines with J gene TRBJ1-4; D is undetermined. The CDR3 contains 14 residues. The ends were cut back, 2 bases at V and 3 bases at J, with 10 bases in the middle. CDR1 and CDR2 (germline): DFQATT, SNEGSKA (reference sequence). The CDR3 loop reads CSARRGDANEKLFF. The CDR3 DNA reads TGCAGTGCTAGACGCGGGGATGCTAATGAAAAACTGTTTTTT.

V usage is TRBV2 and J usage is TRBJ1-1; D uncertain. V was shortened by 4 bases and J by 8 bases, with 8 bases between the two germline ends. This CDR3 has 11 amino acids. CDR1 and CDR2 (germline): SNHLY, FYNNEI. The CDR3 coding sequence is TGTGCCAGCAGTGGGTTTACAGAAGCTTTCTTT. Protein: CASSGFTEAFF.

This clonotype was detected only a few times. The chain couples TRBV15 to TRBJ1-1; unclear D gene. Germline CDR1 reads LNHNV; CDR2 reads YYDKDF (reference sequence). The length of the CDR3 is 13 residues. Trimming took 6 bases from V and 0 from J, leaving 8 bases between them. The CDR3 region has the DNA TGTGCCACCAGTTGGTCAGTGAACACTGAAGCTTTCTTT. Translating gives CATSWSVNTEAFF.

The genes are TRBV28 and TRBJ2-3; D gene ambiguous. The V gene lost 3 bases and the J gene lost 0 bases, with 10 bases spanning the gap. The length of the CDR3 is 15 residues. CDR1 is MDHEN, CDR2 SYDVKM, per germline. The CDR3 sequence is CASSFSSGSTDTQYF. The CDR3 DNA reads as TGTGCCAGCAGTTTCTCTTCCGGGAGCACAGATACGCAGTATTTT.

This clonotype was observed a handful of times. The chain joins TRBV7-9 to TRBJ2-7; D unresolved. The CDR3 consists of 13 residues. Per germline, CDR1 SEHNR and CDR2 FQNEAQ (reference sequence). The V end was cut by 6 bases, the J end by 0 bases, with 9 bases between. This CDR3 is CASRMVYSYEQYF. CDR3 in DNA: TGTGCCAGCAGAATGGTCTACTCCTACGAGCAGTACTTC.

The chain links TRBV4-3 to TRBJ2-7, with TRBD1 identical over 9 bases. Germline CDR1 is LGHNA and CDR2 is YSLEER. The CDR3 spans 17 residues. Trimming cost V 0 bases and J 5 bases; bases outside gene matches: 11. CDR3 bases: TGCGCCAGCAGCCAAGACGGTGGGGGACAGGGATCGGACGAGCAGTACTTC. Translated: CASSQDGGGQGSDEQYF.

The chain is built from TRBV2 and TRBJ2-3; D not certain. The CDR3 is 15 residues long. In germline, CDR1 is SNHLY, CDR2 FYNNEI. Trimming took off 6 bases at V and 4 bases at J, with 17 bases between the two ends. Written as DNA, the CDR3 is TGTGCCAGCAGCCCTCGCAGTCTTGAGGCAGATACGCAGTATTTT. It yields the protein CASSPRSLEADTQYF.

A few counts support this clonotype. CDR3 sequence (DNA): TGTGCCAGCAGTTTAGGTGACAGGGGGCGCGGAAACACCATATATTTT. Translated: CASSLGDRGRGNTIYF. The J gene is TRBJ1-3, the V gene TRBV28; 10 bases line up with TRBD1. CDR3 length: 16 amino acids. Trimming at V came to 2 bases and at J to 4 bases, leaving 5 bases not matched to a gene. Germline assignment: CDR1 MDHEN and CDR2 SYDVKM.

This clonotype was detected only a few times. The V gene is TRBV5-8, the J gene TRBJ2-3, with TRBD2 identical over 7 bases. CDR1 and CDR2 from the germline V gene are SGHTS and YDEGEE. This CDR3 spans 16 amino acids. Losses at the gene ends were 4 bases for V and 1 base for J; bases not matched to a gene: 9. The CDR3 sequence is CASSQTSWVGTDTQYF. The CDR3, as DNA: TGTGCCAGCAGCCAGACTAGCTGGGTGGGCACAGATACGCAGTATTTT.

V and J are TRBV10-3 and TRBJ1-3; D is unclear. This CDR3 has 16 residues. The ends were cut back, 8 bases at V and 1 base at J, with 18 bases in the middle. Germline V gives CDR1 ENHRY, CDR2 SYGVKD. DNA of the CDR3: TGTGCCATCTACCCCGGCCAGAGAGTTTCTGGAAACACCATATATTTT. This codes for CAIYPGQRVSGNTIYF.